The 3 T cell receptor beta chains below come from one sample, sequenced in a study of radiation and T cells in renal cell carcinoma. The protocol was immunoSEQ multiplex PCR, while the TCRdb copy is restricted to in-frame clones and leaves out a portion. This repertoire shows roughly 100,000 clones, roughly 84% found once; its top ten account for roughly 7.9%. Time point noted: blood 4 weeks post-SBRT, at nephrectomy. As to treatment: 15 Gy SBRT to primary tumor, nephrectomy 4 weeks later. The source was blood, collected from a patient whose treatment included radiotherapy and nephrectomy. Source of these receptors: a man aged 55 to 69 with renal cell carcinoma.

V is TRBV28 and J is TRBJ2-5, with D maybe TRBD2 (6 bases). The germline V gene encodes CDR1 MDHEN and CDR2 SYDVKM. V gave up 6 bases and J gave up 5 bases, with 13 bases separating them. CDR3 length: 13 amino acids. The CDR3 loop is CASRVGLRETQYF. CDR3 nucleotide sequence: TGTGCCAGCAGGGTCGGACTAAGGGAGACCCAGTACTTC.

V gene TRBV11-3 combines with J gene TRBJ1-1, with TRBD1 matching 7 bases. Germline V gene sequence: CDR1 SGHNT, CDR2 YENEEA. Trimming cost V 4 bases and J 1 base; bases outside gene matches: 3. The CDR3 contains 14 residues. CDR3 in DNA: TGTGCCAGCAGCTACAGGGGAACGAACACTGAAGCTTTCTTT. Its translation: CASSYRGTNTEAFF.

The CDR3 region is CASSDRDRGEAFF. CDR3 DNA: TGTGCCAGCAGTGACCGGGACAGGGGGGAAGCTTTCTTT. This sequence joins TRBV6-1 and TRBJ1-1; 11 bases are shared with TRBD1. Germline V gene data show CDR1 as MNHNS and CDR2 as SASEGT. Losses at the gene ends were 3 bases for V and 8 bases for J; bases not matched to a gene: 2. CDR3 length equals 13 residues.